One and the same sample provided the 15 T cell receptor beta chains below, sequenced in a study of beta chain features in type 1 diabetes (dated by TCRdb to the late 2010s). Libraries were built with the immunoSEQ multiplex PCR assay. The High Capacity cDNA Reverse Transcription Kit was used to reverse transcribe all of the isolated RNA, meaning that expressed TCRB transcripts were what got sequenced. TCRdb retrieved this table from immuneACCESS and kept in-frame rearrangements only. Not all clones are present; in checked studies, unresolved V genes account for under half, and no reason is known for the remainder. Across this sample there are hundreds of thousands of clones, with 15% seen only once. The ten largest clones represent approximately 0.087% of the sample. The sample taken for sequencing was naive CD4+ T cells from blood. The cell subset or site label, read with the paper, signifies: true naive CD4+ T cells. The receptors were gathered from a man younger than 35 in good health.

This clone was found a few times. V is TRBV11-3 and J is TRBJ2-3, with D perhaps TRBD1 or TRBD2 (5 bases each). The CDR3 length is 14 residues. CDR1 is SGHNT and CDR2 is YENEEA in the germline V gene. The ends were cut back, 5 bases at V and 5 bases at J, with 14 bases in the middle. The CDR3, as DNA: TGTGCCAGCAGCAACTCCCAGGGAGAAGATACGCAGTATTTT. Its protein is CASSNSQGEDTQYF.

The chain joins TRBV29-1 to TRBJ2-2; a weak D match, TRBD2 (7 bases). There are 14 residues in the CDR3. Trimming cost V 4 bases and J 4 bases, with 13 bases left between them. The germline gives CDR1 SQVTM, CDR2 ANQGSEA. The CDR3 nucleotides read TGCAGCGTTGCTGCGGGGGCCGGCACCGGGGAGCTGTTTTTT. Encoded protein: CSVAAGAGTGELFF.

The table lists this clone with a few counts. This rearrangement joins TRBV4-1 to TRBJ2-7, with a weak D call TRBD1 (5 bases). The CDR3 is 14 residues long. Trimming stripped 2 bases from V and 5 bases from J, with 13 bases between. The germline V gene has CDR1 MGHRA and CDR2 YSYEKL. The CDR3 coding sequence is TGCGCCAGCAGCCAACAGGGTAGCTTCCACGAGCAGTACTTC. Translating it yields CASSQQGSFHEQYF.

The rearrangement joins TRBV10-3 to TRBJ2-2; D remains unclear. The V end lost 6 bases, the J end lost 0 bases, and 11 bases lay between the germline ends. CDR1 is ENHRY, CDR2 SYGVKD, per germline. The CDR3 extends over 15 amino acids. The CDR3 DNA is TGTGCCATCAGGGGAAGTGAGACGAACACCGGGGAGCTGTTTTTT. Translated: CAIRGSETNTGELFF.

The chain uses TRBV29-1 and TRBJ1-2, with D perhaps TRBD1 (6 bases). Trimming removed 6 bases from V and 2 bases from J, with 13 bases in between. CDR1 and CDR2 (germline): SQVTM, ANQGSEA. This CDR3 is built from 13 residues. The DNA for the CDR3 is TGCAGCGTGGCGGCAAGGGGGAACTATGGCTACACCTTC. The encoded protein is CSVAARGNYGYTF.

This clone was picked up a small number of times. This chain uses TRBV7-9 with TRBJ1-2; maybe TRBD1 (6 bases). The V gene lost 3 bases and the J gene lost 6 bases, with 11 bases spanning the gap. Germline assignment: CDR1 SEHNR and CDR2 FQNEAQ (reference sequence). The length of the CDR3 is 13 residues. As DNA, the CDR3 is TGTGCCAGCAGCTTTGCGGGGGACAATGGCTACACCTTC. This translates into CASSFAGDNGYTF.

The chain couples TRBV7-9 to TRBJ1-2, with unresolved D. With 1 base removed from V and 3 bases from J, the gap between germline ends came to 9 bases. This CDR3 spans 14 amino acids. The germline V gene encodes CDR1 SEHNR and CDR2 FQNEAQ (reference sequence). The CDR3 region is CASSLVGYDYGYTF. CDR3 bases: TGTGCCAGCAGCTTAGTGGGATACGACTATGGCTACACCTTC. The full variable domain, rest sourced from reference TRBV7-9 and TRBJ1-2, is DTGVSQNPRHKITKRGQNVTFRCDPISEHNRLYWYRQTLGQGPEFLTYFQNEAQLEKSRLLSDRFSAERPKGSFSTLEIQRTEQGDSAMYLCASSLVGYDYGYTFGSGTRLTVV.

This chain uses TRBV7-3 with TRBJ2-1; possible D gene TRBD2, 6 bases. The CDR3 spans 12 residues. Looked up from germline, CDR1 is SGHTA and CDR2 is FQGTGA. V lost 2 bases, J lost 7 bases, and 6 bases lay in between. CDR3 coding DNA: TGTGCCAGCAGCTTACGGGGGAATGAGCAGTTCTTC. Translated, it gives CASSLRGNEQFF.

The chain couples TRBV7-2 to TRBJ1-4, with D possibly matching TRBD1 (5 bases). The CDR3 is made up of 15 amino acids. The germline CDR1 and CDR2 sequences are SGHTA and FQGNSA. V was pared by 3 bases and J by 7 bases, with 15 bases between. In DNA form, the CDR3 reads TGTGCCAGCAGCTTTCCGGCGGCGGGGACTGAAAAACTGTTTTTT. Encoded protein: CASSFPAAGTEKLFF. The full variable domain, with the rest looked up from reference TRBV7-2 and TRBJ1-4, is GAGVSQSPSNKVTEKGKDVELRCDPISGHTALYWYRQSLGQGLEFLIYFQGNSAPDKSGLPSDRFSAERTGGSVSTLTIQRTQQEDSAVYLCASSFPAAGTEKLFFGSGTQLSVL.

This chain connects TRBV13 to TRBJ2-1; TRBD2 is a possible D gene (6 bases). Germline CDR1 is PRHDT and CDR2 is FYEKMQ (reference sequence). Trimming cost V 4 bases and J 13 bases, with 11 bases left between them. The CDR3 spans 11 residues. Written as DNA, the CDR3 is TGTGCCAGCAGCTCCGACGGGGGACAGTTCTTC. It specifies CASSSDGGQFF.

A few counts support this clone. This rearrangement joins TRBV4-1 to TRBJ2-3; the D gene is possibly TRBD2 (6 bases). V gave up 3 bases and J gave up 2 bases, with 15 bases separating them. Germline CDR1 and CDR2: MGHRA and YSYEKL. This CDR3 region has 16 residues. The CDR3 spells CASSQGGLRDTDTQYF. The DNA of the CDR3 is TGCGCCAGCAGCCAGGGGGGACTCAGGGACACAGATACGCAGTATTTT.

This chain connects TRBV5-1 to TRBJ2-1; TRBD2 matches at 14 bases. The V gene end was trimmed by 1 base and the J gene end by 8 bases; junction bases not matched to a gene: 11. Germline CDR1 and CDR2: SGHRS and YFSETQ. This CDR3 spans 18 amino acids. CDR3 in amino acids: CASSLRPGLAGVEYEQFF. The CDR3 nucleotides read TGCGCCAGCAGCTTGAGACCGGGACTAGCGGGAGTGGAGTATGAGCAGTTCTTC.

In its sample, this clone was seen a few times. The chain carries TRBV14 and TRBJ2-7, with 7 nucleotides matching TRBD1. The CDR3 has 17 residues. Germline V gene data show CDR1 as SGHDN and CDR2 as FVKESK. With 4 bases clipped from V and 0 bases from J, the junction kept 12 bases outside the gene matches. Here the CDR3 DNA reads TGTGCCAGCAGCCCACCATACTCGCACAGGGGCTCCTACGAGCAGTACTTC. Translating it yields CASSPPYSHRGSYEQYF. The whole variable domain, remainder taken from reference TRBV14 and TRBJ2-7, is EAGVTQFPSHSVIEKGQTVTLRCDPISGHDNLYWYRRVMGKEIKFLLHFVKESKQDESGMPNNRFLAERTGGTYSTLKVQPAELEDSGVYFCASSPPYSHRGSYEQYFGPGTRLTVT.

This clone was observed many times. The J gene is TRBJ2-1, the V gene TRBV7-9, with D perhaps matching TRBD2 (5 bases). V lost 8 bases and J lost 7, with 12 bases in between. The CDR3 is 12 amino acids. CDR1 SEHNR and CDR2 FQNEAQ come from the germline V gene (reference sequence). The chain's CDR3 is CASDQTGNEQFF. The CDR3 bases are TGTGCCAGCGATCAGACGGGGAATGAGCAGTTCTTC.

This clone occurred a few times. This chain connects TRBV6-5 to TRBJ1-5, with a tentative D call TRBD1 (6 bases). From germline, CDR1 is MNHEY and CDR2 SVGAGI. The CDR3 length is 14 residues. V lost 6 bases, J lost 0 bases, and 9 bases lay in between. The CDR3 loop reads CASRGTSSNQPQHF. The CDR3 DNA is TGTGCCAGCAGGGGGACATCTAGCAATCAGCCCCAGCATTTT.